These T cell receptor beta chains were read from a single sample in a study of CD8+CD57+ T cells in acquired aplastic anemia. One entry per CDR3 protein results from TCRdb running MiXCR on the reads. The sample lists just over 400,000 distinct CDR3 sequences; 55% to 75% were seen once. Sequenced: sorted CD4+, CD8+, or CD8+CD57+ T cells (not recorded which) from PBMCs. The source of these receptors is a human donor in good health, serving as a control. Each CDR3 is given with its conserved first and last residue.

j_call: TRBJ2-7
v_call: TRBV20-1
cdr3_aa: CSARDLFGIHDSDYEQYF

j_call: TRBJ2-1
v_call: TRBV4-2
cdr3_aa: CASSPTGGGDGNEQFF

j_call: TRBJ2-6
v_call: TRBV9
cdr3_aa: CASSADPGADVLTF

j_call: TRBJ2-2
v_call: TRBV20-1
cdr3_aa: CGAQGSGTGELFF

j_call: TRBJ2-7
v_call: TRBV11-2
cdr3_aa: CASSLDSGGSSYEQYF

j_call: TRBJ1-2
v_call: TRBV12-3/TRBV12-4
cdr3_aa: CASGLDNGYTF

j_call: TRBJ2-7
v_call: TRBV10-2
cdr3_aa: CVCTAGTHEQYF

j_call: TRBJ1-5
v_call: TRBV9
cdr3_aa: CASSLTTGQDTHF

j_call: TRBJ1-2
v_call: TRBV15
cdr3_aa: CATSRDPAGLSGGGYTF

j_call: TRBJ2-5
v_call: TRBV19
cdr3_aa: CASSIRAGGFQETQYF

j_call: TRBJ1-1
v_call: TRBV5-1
cdr3_aa: CASSLGPYSITEAFF

j_call: TRBJ2-2
v_call: TRBV5-1
cdr3_aa: CATRGFCTGELFF

j_call: TRBJ2-7
v_call: TRBV7-9
cdr3_aa: CASSLAPGQEEHYEQYF